The 18 T cell receptor beta chains given below trace back to one sample, sequenced in a study of CD8 T cells in ankylosing spondylitis. The study, taken as a whole, reports: Ankylosing spondylitis blood appeared to be characterized by a TCR beta motif of eight highly homologous variants.

These TCRs' antigens remain unknown. TCRdb passed the 5' RACE reads through MiXCR, listing each CDR3 protein once. This table holds about 480,000 distinct CDR3 sequences, approximately 17% found once. Sequenced material: blood, either unsorted or a sorted T cell fraction (not recorded which). These receptors were obtained from a male donor with ankylosing spondylitis.

This chain joins TRBV28 and TRBJ2-7; D may be TRBD1 (5 bases). CDR3 length: 12 amino acids. The V gene's germline CDR1 is MDHEN and CDR2 SYDVKM. V lost 6 bases and J lost 3, with 9 bases in between. CDR3 nucleotide sequence: TGTGCCAGCAGATCGGACATCTACGAGCAGTACTTC. This translates into CASRSDIYEQYF.

This clonotype was counted between two and nine times. V and J are TRBV12-3 or TRBV12-4 and TRBJ2-2, with D perhaps assigned TRBD1 or TRBD2 (6 bases each). The CDR3 extends over 15 amino acids. The V end was cut by 3 bases, the J end by 4 bases, with 12 bases between. The CDR3 sequence: CASSFIGGGTGELFF. DNA of the CDR3: TGTGCCAGCAGTTTCATAGGGGGAGGCACCGGGGAGCTGTTTTTT.

This chain links TRBV4-1 with TRBJ2-7; 9 bases are shared with TRBD1. The CDR3 runs 17 residues. Germline V gene lookup returns CDR1 MGHRA and CDR2 YSYEKL. J gave up 4 bases and V 0 bases, and 10 bases lay outside the gene matches. CDR3 protein: CASSQERTGGAYYEQYF. DNA of the CDR3: TGCGCCAGCAGCCAAGAAAGAACAGGGGGCGCCTATTACGAGCAGTACTTC.

About this clonotype itself: This may come from a read error, since a much larger clone is one base off. This chain connects TRBV5-1 to TRBJ1-1; no firm D call. Germline V CDR1 and CDR2: SGHRS, YFSETQ. The CDR3 is 14 amino acids. V lost 2 bases and J 3 bases, leaving 11 bases between the germline ends. The CDR3 loop reads CASSLGPMYTEAFF. CDR3 bases: TGCGCCAGCAGCTTAGGACCGATGTACACTGAAGCTTTCTTT.

This clonotype was seen repeatedly, ten times or more. The junction departs from the called germline gene at one end, perhaps through a read error. The chain is built from TRBV3-1 and TRBJ1-3; D unresolved. Germline lookup yields CDR1 LGHDT and CDR2 YNNKEL (reference sequence). CDR3 length equals 15 residues. The CDR3 here is CASSQDGSSGNTIYF. In nucleotides, the CDR3 is TGCGCCAGCTCCCAGGACGGGAGCTCTGGAAACACCATATATTTT.

This clonotype was counted between two and nine times. The chain employs TRBV5-4 and TRBJ2-1; 10 bases line up with TRBD2. This CDR3 comprises 15 residues. V shed 4 bases, J shed 2 bases, and the junction held 3 bases outside the gene matches. Germline V gene sequence: CDR1 SGHNT, CDR2 YYREEE (reference sequence). CDR3 in DNA: TGTGCCAGCAGCGAGCGGGGGGGTCCCTACAATGAGCAGTTCTTC. Protein: CASSERGGPYNEQFF.

The CDR3 loop is CASSVGGHTGELFF. In DNA form, the CDR3 reads TGTGCCAGCAGCGTAGGGGGCCACACCGGGGAGCTGTTTTTT. The chain has TRBV9 and TRBJ2-2, with D maybe TRBD1 (5 bases). Germline-derived CDR1 and CDR2 are SGDLS and YYNGEE. The CDR3 is 14 amino acids. Trimming took 0 bases from V and 3 from J, leaving 6 bases between them.

In its sample, this clonotype was seen many times. The chain combines TRBV29-1 with TRBJ1-2; D gene unclear. Trimming removed 5 bases from V and 8 bases from J, with 12 bases in between. This CDR3 comprises 11 residues. In germline, CDR1 is SQVTM, CDR2 ANQGSEA. CDR3 region: CSVSMGVGYTF. CDR3 nucleotide sequence: TGCAGCGTTTCGATGGGAGTCGGCTACACCTTC.

The sample holds a few counts of this clonotype. The V and J genes are TRBV10-2 and TRBJ2-2; 10 bases agree with TRBD1. This CDR3 has 16 amino acids. V lost 8 bases and J lost 5; bases outside the gene matches: 11. Germline CDR1 is WSHSY and CDR2 is SAAADI. The CDR3 here is CASAPDRGKGTGELFF. DNA for the CDR3: TGCGCCAGCGCCCCGGACAGGGGGAAAGGGACCGGGGAGCTGTTTTTT.

This clonotype was observed a few times. The chain links TRBV5-1 to TRBJ2-2, with D possibly matching TRBD1 (5 bases). CDR3 length equals 16 residues. Per germline, CDR1 SGHRS and CDR2 YFSETQ. Trimming removed 0 bases from V and 0 bases from J, with 9 bases in between. The CDR3 reads CASSLVTGSNTGELFF. For the CDR3, the DNA is TGCGCCAGCAGCTTGGTTACAGGATCGAACACCGGGGAGCTGTTTTTT.

The J gene is TRBJ2-3, the V gene TRBV4-3; the D call may be TRBD1 or TRBD2 (5 bases each). The germline CDR1 and CDR2 sequences are LGHNA and YSLEER. Trimming shortened V by 1 base and J by 8 bases, and 16 bases separated the two germline ends. The CDR3 is 15 amino acids. For the CDR3, the DNA is TGCGCCAGCAGCCAAGGCACGGGGACGGCAGTTACGCAGTATTTT. Translation gives CASSQGTGTAVTQYF.

In its sample, this clonotype was seen a few times. V usage is TRBV30 and J usage is TRBJ1-1; the D is unclear. This CDR3 region has 14 residues. Trimming shortened V by 2 bases and J by 1 base, and 11 bases separated the two germline ends. Germline CDR1 GTSNPN, CDR2 SVGIG (reference sequence). Written as DNA, the CDR3 is TGTGCCTGGAGTCCCGGGGTAGGGAACACTGAAGCTTTCTTT. This sequence encodes CAWSPGVGNTEAFF.

The chain carries TRBV5-1 and TRBJ2-3, with 8 bases fitting TRBD2. CDR1 is SGHRS and CDR2 is YFSETQ in the germline V gene. The CDR3 length is 17 residues. The ends lost 1 base at V and 0 bases at J; junction bases unmatched: 7. Written as DNA, the CDR3 is TGCGCCAGCAGCTTGAGTACTAGCGGTACTAGCACAGATACGCAGTATTTT. Its protein product is CASSLSTSGTSTDTQYF.

In this sample, this clonotype turned up many times. The V and J genes are TRBV4-2 and TRBJ2-1, with 9 bases matching TRBD2. The V gene's germline CDR1 is LGHNA and CDR2 YNFKEQ. CDR3 length: 18 amino acids. The ends lost 1 base at V and 0 bases at J; junction bases unmatched: 7. The DNA of the CDR3 is TGTGCCAGCAGCCAAGGTCTAGCGGGGAGGAGCTCCTACAATGAGCAGTTCTTC. Translated: CASSQGLAGRSSYNEQFF.

This chain connects TRBV29-1 to TRBJ2-1, with 7 bases aligning to TRBD2. The V gene end was trimmed by 1 base and the J gene end by 4 bases; junction bases not matched to a gene: 7. Germline V gives CDR1 SQVTM, CDR2 ANQGSEA. The length of the CDR3 is 15 residues. The CDR3 reads CSVEGLADTYNEQFF. Written as DNA, the CDR3 is TGCAGCGTTGAAGGGCTAGCGGACACTTACAATGAGCAGTTCTTC.

This clonotype was recorded a few times. The rearrangement uses TRBV20-1 and TRBJ2-5; a possible D gene is TRBD1 (5 bases). Between the trimmed V and J ends, which lost 0 bases and 6 bases, there was a span of 14 bases. Germline V gene lookup returns CDR1 DFQATT and CDR2 SNEGSKA (reference sequence). There are 14 residues in the CDR3. DNA of the CDR3: TGCAGTGCTAGAGATCGTAGGGGCTCAAAGACCCAGTACTTC. Residues: CSARDRRGSKTQYF.

This clonotype was observed a handful of times. This chain uses TRBV20-1 with TRBJ2-1, with 8 bases that match TRBD2. The CDR3 covers 12 residues. V shed 5 bases, J shed 7 bases, and the junction held 4 bases outside the gene matches. Germline CDR1 reads DFQATT; CDR2 reads SNEGSKA (reference sequence). As DNA, the CDR3 is TGCAGTGCTGCGGGGGGTGAAAATGAGCAGTTCTTC. This translates into CSAAGGENEQFF.

V gene TRBV10-2 combines with J gene TRBJ2-1, with TRBD2 matching 11 bases. The CDR3 has 13 residues. Per germline, CDR1 WSHSY and CDR2 SAAADI. The V gene end was trimmed by 7 bases and the J gene end by 6 bases; junction bases not matched to a gene: 2. As DNA, the CDR3 is TGCGCCAGCACCCTAGCGGGGGGCAATGAGCAGTTCTTC. Its protein product is CASTLAGGNEQFF.